This is a list of T cell receptor beta chains from one sample in a study of T cells in Graves' hyperthyroidism and ophthalmopathy. TCRdb analysed the multiplex PCR reads with MiXCR anew, one entry per CDR3 protein. The sample yields about 500,000 distinct CDR3 sequences, approximately 17% seen once. The sequencing sample was made of blood. These receptors all come from a woman younger than 30 with Graves' ophthalmopathy. Both conserved end residues are part of each CDR3. The D gene is left open where the match is weak. Clone size is shown for a subset of rows, as once, few, many or a class of expanded clone.

v_gene: TRBV2
d_gene: NA
abundance: NA
j_gene: TRBJ2-3
CDR3aa: CASSAGRGADTQYF
CDR3nt: TGTGCCAGCAGTGCGGGACGTGGCGCAGATACGCAGTATTTT

v_gene: TRBV7-6
d_gene: NA
abundance: few
j_gene: TRBJ1-5
CDR3aa: CASSLMQPQHF
CDR3nt: TGTGCCAGCAGCTTAATGCAGCCCCAGCATTTT

v_gene: TRBV12-3/TRBV12-4
d_gene: NA
abundance: many
j_gene: TRBJ1-2
CDR3aa: CASSPSRVLMDGYTF
CDR3nt: TGTGCCAGCAGTCCTAGCAGGGTTCTTATGGATGGCTACACCTTC

v_gene: TRBV7-3
d_gene: TRBD1
abundance: many
j_gene: TRBJ2-1
CDR3aa: CASSRDREAREQFF
CDR3nt: TGTGCCAGCAGCCGGGACAGGGAGGCGCGTGAGCAGTTCTTC

v_gene: TRBV7-2
d_gene: TRBD1
abundance: many
j_gene: TRBJ1-1
CDR3aa: CASSLRGQLNTEAFF
CDR3nt: TGTGCCAGCAGCCTACGGGGACAGTTGAACACTGAAGCTTTCTTT

v_gene: TRBV12-3/TRBV12-4
d_gene: NA
abundance: NA
j_gene: TRBJ1-5
CDR3aa: CASSSPDGYSNQPQHF
CDR3nt: TGTGCCAGCAGTTCTCCGGACGGCTATAGCAATCAGCCCCAGCATTTT

v_gene: TRBV7-9
d_gene: TRBD2
abundance: few
j_gene: TRBJ2-7
CDR3aa: CASSSAFSGGYEQYF
CDR3nt: TGTGCCAGCAGCTCCGCCTTCAGCGGGGGCTACGAGCAGTACTTC

v_gene: TRBV15
d_gene: NA
abundance: NA
j_gene: TRBJ2-5
CDR3aa: CATSRDPGETQYF
CDR3nt: TGTGCCACCAGCAGAGATCCCGGAGAGACCCAGTACTTC

v_gene: TRBV12-3/TRBV12-4
d_gene: NA
abundance: NA
j_gene: TRBJ1-2
CDR3aa: CASNSRANYGYTF
CDR3nt: TGTGCCAGCAACAGCAGAGCTAACTATGGCTACACCTTC

v_gene: TRBV6-9
d_gene: NA
abundance: few
j_gene: TRBJ2-1
CDR3aa: CASSFGVSEQFF
CDR3nt: TGTGCCAGCAGTTTTGGGGTGAGTGAGCAGTTCTTC

v_gene: TRBV5-1
d_gene: TRBD2
abundance: few
j_gene: TRBJ2-3
CDR3aa: CASSLEGLAGVTQYF
CDR3nt: TGCGCCAGCAGCTTGGAGGGACTAGCGGGGGTTACGCAGTATTTT

v_gene: TRBV27
d_gene: NA
abundance: many
j_gene: TRBJ2-1
CDR3aa: CASRPGGNNEQFF
CDR3nt: TGTGCCAGCAGACCCGGGGGAAACAATGAGCAGTTCTTC

v_gene: TRBV6-2/TRBV6-3
d_gene: NA
abundance: NA
j_gene: TRBJ1-4
CDR3aa: CASSYSNGGNEKLFF
CDR3nt: TGTGCCAGCAGTTACTCGAATGGCGGGAATGAAAAACTGTTTTTT

v_gene: TRBV27
d_gene: NA
abundance: many
j_gene: TRBJ2-3
CDR3aa: CASSLEAQLTDTQYF
CDR3nt: TGTGCCAGCAGTTTAGAAGCCCAGCTCACAGATACGCAGTATTTT

v_gene: TRBV10-3
d_gene: NA
abundance: NA
j_gene: TRBJ2-7
CDR3aa: CAIMVRGASDEQYF
CDR3nt: TGTGCCATCATGGTACGGGGGGCCAGCGACGAGCAGTACTTC

v_gene: TRBV3-1
d_gene: NA
abundance: NA
j_gene: TRBJ2-1
CDR3aa: CASSPFHGDEQFF
CDR3nt: TGTGCCAGCAGCCCGTTTCATGGGGATGAGCAGTTCTTC

v_gene: TRBV11-2
d_gene: NA
abundance: many
j_gene: TRBJ1-1
CDR3aa: CASSLERPVNTEAFF
CDR3nt: TGTGCCAGCAGCTTAGAACGTCCAGTTAACACTGAAGCTTTCTTT

v_gene: TRBV20-1
d_gene: TRBD1
abundance: many
j_gene: TRBJ2-7
CDR3aa: CSARGDSSYEQYF
CDR3nt: TGCAGTGCTAGAGGGGACAGCTCCTACGAGCAGTACTTC

v_gene: TRBV6-2/TRBV6-3
d_gene: TRBD1
abundance: few
j_gene: TRBJ1-5
CDR3aa: CASTRTGGSNQPQHF
CDR3nt: TGTGCCAGCACGAGGACAGGGGGCTCAAATCAGCCCCAGCATTTT

v_gene: TRBV5-8
d_gene: NA
abundance: many
j_gene: TRBJ1-1
CDR3aa: CASSWVSGTEAFF
CDR3nt: TGTGCCAGCAGTTGGGTGTCCGGCACTGAAGCTTTCTTT

v_gene: TRBV30
d_gene: NA
abundance: many
j_gene: TRBJ1-2
CDR3aa: CAWSARDVTFYGYTF
CDR3nt: TGTGCCTGGAGTGCGAGGGACGTTACCTTCTATGGCTACACCTTC

v_gene: TRBV28
d_gene: TRBD2
abundance: many
j_gene: TRBJ2-3
CDR3aa: CASSGDSGAPGSTQYF
CDR3nt: TGTGCCAGCAGTGGAGATAGCGGGGCGCCGGGTAGCACGCAGTATTTT

v_gene: TRBV10-3
d_gene: NA
abundance: many
j_gene: TRBJ1-1
CDR3aa: CAISNKNTEAFF
CDR3nt: TGTGCCATCAGCAACAAGAACACTGAAGCTTTCTTT

v_gene: TRBV7-2
d_gene: TRBD2
abundance: many
j_gene: TRBJ2-4
CDR3aa: CASSFGSGSFDIQYF
CDR3nt: TGTGCCAGCAGCTTTGGGAGCGGGAGTTTTGACATTCAGTACTTC

v_gene: TRBV20-1
d_gene: TRBD2
abundance: NA
j_gene: TRBJ2-3
CDR3aa: CSARGLDGRALLGDTQYF
CDR3nt: TGCAGTGCTAGAGGTTTGGACGGGAGGGCCTTGTTAGGAGATACGCAGTATTTT

v_gene: TRBV2
d_gene: NA
abundance: many
j_gene: TRBJ2-7
CDR3aa: CASNVGGREQYF
CDR3nt: TGTGCCAGCAATGTCGGGGGGCGCGAGCAGTACTTC

v_gene: TRBV28
d_gene: NA
abundance: many
j_gene: TRBJ2-5
CDR3aa: CASQGVTQYF
CDR3nt: TGTGCCAGCCAGGGAGTGACCCAGTACTTC

v_gene: TRBV25-1
d_gene: NA
abundance: NA
j_gene: TRBJ1-1
CDR3aa: CASSDTGIVAFF
CDR3nt: TGTGCCAGCAGCGATACAGGGATTGTAGCTTTCTTT

v_gene: TRBV9
d_gene: NA
abundance: NA
j_gene: TRBJ2-1
CDR3aa: CASSPPLGNSNEQFF
CDR3nt: TGTGCCAGCAGCCCCCCCCTAGGGAACTCCAATGAGCAGTTCTTC

v_gene: TRBV6-2/TRBV6-3
d_gene: NA
abundance: NA
j_gene: TRBJ2-3
CDR3aa: CASSYSSVQVADTQYF
CDR3nt: TGTGCCAGCAGTTACTCTAGCGTCCAGGTGGCAGATACGCAGTATTTT

v_gene: TRBV6-1
d_gene: TRBD1
abundance: many
j_gene: TRBJ1-2
CDR3aa: CASSEGGQGRGYTF
CDR3nt: TGTGCCAGCAGTGAAGGGGGACAGGGACGTGGCTACACCTTC

v_gene: TRBV19
d_gene: NA
abundance: NA
j_gene: TRBJ1-2
CDR3aa: CASTPAGGGGYTF
CDR3nt: TGTGCCAGTACCCCGGCCGGGGGCGGTGGCTACACCTTC

v_gene: TRBV20-1
d_gene: NA
abundance: many
j_gene: TRBJ1-5
CDR3aa: CSARASNQPQHF
CDR3nt: TGCAGTGCTAGAGCCAGCAATCAGCCCCAGCATTTT